These 29 T cell receptor beta chains share one sample of origin, sequenced in a study of CD8 T cells in Susac syndrome. Reverse transcription of roughly 0.45 to 1 ug RNA was performed with random hexamers. TCRdb re-called the immunoSEQ multiplex PCR reads through MiXCR, storing one row per CDR3 protein. The repertoire holds about 190,000 distinct CDR3 sequences, with 95% as singletons. Source material: CD4+ T cells from PBMCs. The receptor set was obtained from a human donor with Susac syndrome.

The chain is built from TRBV29-1 and TRBJ2-2, with a tentative D call TRBD2 (7 bases). This CDR3 is 13 amino acids long. From germline, CDR1 is SQVTM and CDR2 ANQGSEA. V dropped 4 bases and J dropped 6 bases, with 12 bases sitting between them. The CDR3 is CSVVGGAAGELFF. In nucleotides, the CDR3 is TGCAGCGTTGTTGGGGGGGCCGCCGGGGAGCTGTTTTTT.

The gene calls are TRBV14 and TRBJ2-2; no firm D call. The CDR3 has 13 residues. V shed 4 bases and J shed 6 bases, with 9 bases lying between them. CDR1 and CDR2 (germline): SGHDN, FVKESK. The CDR3 DNA follows: TGTGCCAGCAGCCCCCGCCGGGCCGGGGAGCTGTTTTTT. Amino acids: CASSPRRAGELFF.

The chain is built from TRBV27 and TRBJ2-7; TRBD1 agrees at 9 bases. V lost 7 bases, J lost 4 bases, and 8 bases stayed unmatched. CDR3 length equals 14 residues. Looked up from germline, CDR1 is MNHEY and CDR2 is SMNVEV (reference sequence). In DNA, the CDR3 is TGTGCCAGCAACCGGCGGGGACAGGGATACGAGCAGTACTTC. It yields the protein CASNRRGQGYEQYF.

The rearrangement joins TRBV9 to TRBJ2-1, with D maybe TRBD2 (7 bases). V was pared by 0 bases and J by 4 bases, with 17 bases between. The V gene's germline CDR1 is SGDLS and CDR2 YYNGEE. The CDR3 has 17 amino acids. The chain's CDR3 is CASSVDPTRGGYNEQFF. As DNA, the CDR3 is TGTGCCAGCAGCGTAGACCCTACAAGGGGGGGTTACAATGAGCAGTTCTTC.

The V call is TRBV20-1, the J call TRBJ1-1, with D unresolved. This CDR3 spans 13 amino acids. V was clipped by 3 bases and J by 3 bases, with 11 bases between them. Germline lookup yields CDR1 DFQATT and CDR2 SNEGSKA (reference sequence). The CDR3 reads CSASRQKDTEAFF. DNA of the CDR3: TGCAGTGCTAGCCGGCAGAAAGACACTGAAGCTTTCTTT.

The V call is TRBV19, the J call TRBJ2-1; the D call may be TRBD1 or TRBD2 (5 bases each). Germline V CDR1 and CDR2: LNHDA, SQIVND (reference sequence). The CDR3 length is 19 residues. The V and J ends lost 9 bases and 6 bases respectively, with 33 bases between them. CDR3 sequence (DNA): TGTGCCAGCCAACTCGCAGGGTTTGCGGGTTCAGGTGGGCGCAATGAGCAGTTCTTC. Translation: CASQLAGFAGSGGRNEQFF.

The chain is built from TRBV29-1 and TRBJ2-3, with D perhaps TRBD2 (6 bases). V was cut by 0 bases and J by 4 bases, with 11 bases left in between. CDR1 and CDR2 from the germline V gene are SQVTM and ANQGSEA. The CDR3 covers 14 residues. CDR3 residues: CSVEDRSGSDTQYF. The CDR3 nucleotides are TGCAGCGTTGAAGATCGAAGCGGGTCAGATACGCAGTATTTT.

The chain joins TRBV6-2 or TRBV6-3 to TRBJ1-5; D might be TRBD1 (6 bases). Germline V gene lookup returns CDR1 MNHEY and CDR2 SVGEGT. Deletions cut 6 bases from V and 4 bases from J, with 19 bases between. The CDR3 loop spans 16 amino acids. CDR3 nucleotides: TGTGCCAGCAGCAGACGCGGGGGCGCGGGGAATCAGCCCCAGCATTTT. Its protein is CASSRRGGAGNQPQHF.

This chain uses TRBV30 with TRBJ1-4; D is ambiguous. The germline V gene has CDR1 GTSNPN and CDR2 SVGIG (reference sequence). The CDR3 covers 12 residues. Trimming took 0 bases from V and 9 from J, leaving 8 bases between them. The CDR3 sequence is CAWSVWGKKLFF. The CDR3 DNA is TGTGCCTGGAGTGTTTGGGGTAAAAAACTGTTTTTT.

The chain couples TRBV7-6 to TRBJ1-4; 9 nucleotides align to TRBD1. The J segment lost 3 bases and the V segment lost 4 bases, leaving 9 bases of the junction unmatched. CDR1 SGHVS and CDR2 FNYEAQ come from the germline V gene. The CDR3 has 17 amino acids. In DNA, the CDR3 is TGTGCCAGCAGCTCGACAGGGGGGGGAAGAGCTAATGAAAAACTGTTTTTT. Its protein product is CASSSTGGGRANEKLFF. Together with reference TRBV7-6 and TRBJ1-4, the CDR3 gives the full variable domain: GAGVSQSPRYKVTKRGQDVALRCDPISGHVSLYWYRQALGQGPEFLTYFNYEAQQDKSGLPNDRFSAERPEGSISTLTIQRTEQRDSAMYRCASSSTGGGRANEKLFFGSGTQLSVL.

This chain links TRBV4-2 with TRBJ1-2; 7 nucleotides line up with TRBD1. The V gene's germline CDR1 is LGHNA and CDR2 YNFKEQ. This CDR3 is 15 amino acids long. V was clipped by 8 bases and J by 2 bases; unmatched bases: 11. The CDR3 region is CASVQRRGQNYGYTF. CDR3 nucleotides: TGTGCCAGCGTACAAAGGAGGGGGCAGAACTATGGCTACACCTTC.

V and J are TRBV30 and TRBJ1-1; D possibly corresponds to TRBD1 (6 bases). The ends were cut back, 0 bases at V and 3 bases at J, with 8 bases in the middle. Per germline, CDR1 GTSNPN and CDR2 SVGIG (reference sequence). This CDR3 has 13 amino acids. CDR3 region: CAWSVGGDTEAFF. CDR3 DNA sequence: TGTGCCTGGAGTGTCGGGGGCGACACTGAAGCTTTCTTT. Full variable domain (rest looked up from reference TRBV30 and TRBJ1-1): SQTIHQWPATLVQPVGSPLSLECTVEGTSNPNLYWYRQAAGRGLQLLFYSVGIGQISSEVPQNLSASRPQDRQFILSSKKLLLSDSGFYLCAWSVGGDTEAFFGQGTRLTVV.

V is TRBV12-3 or TRBV12-4 and J is TRBJ2-7; D call uncertain. The CDR3 length is 12 residues. V was cut by 6 bases and J by 6 bases, with 12 bases left in between. CDR3 nucleotides: TGTGCCAGCAGCCTCGCTCGGGTCGAGCAGTACTTC. It encodes CASSLARVEQYF.

The chain employs TRBV27 and TRBJ2-3; tentatively, D is TRBD2 (5 bases). CDR3 length: 15 amino acids. Trimming pared 3 bases from V and 4 bases from J, leaving 14 bases between. The V gene's germline CDR1 is MNHEY and CDR2 SMNVEV (reference sequence). CDR3 sequence reads: CASSFLATVADTQYF. CDR3 bases: TGTGCCAGCAGTTTTCTAGCAACTGTGGCAGATACGCAGTATTTT.

A single count supports this clonotype. Here the CDR3 DNA reads TGCAGTGCTAGAGGTTCAGGGTGGACTGAAGCTTTCTTT. Translating it yields CSARGSGWTEAFF. This chain links TRBV20-1 with TRBJ1-1, with a weak D call TRBD1 (5 bases). Germline CDR1 is DFQATT and CDR2 is SNEGSKA (reference sequence). The CDR3 is 13 residues long. The V gene lost 1 base and the J gene lost 5 bases, with 11 bases spanning the gap.

The rearrangement uses TRBV15 and TRBJ2-3; D remains ambiguous. V dropped 3 bases and J dropped 0 bases, with 10 bases sitting between them. The CDR3 is 15 amino acids. Germline-derived CDR1 and CDR2 are LNHNV and YYDKDF (reference sequence). The CDR3 DNA sequence: TGTGCCACCAGCAGTGTTACCACTAGCACAGATACGCAGTATTTT. Amino acids: CATSSVTTSTDTQYF.

The chain recombines TRBV2 with TRBJ1-2; D not certain. V lost 3 bases to trimming and J lost 5 bases, with 4 bases between them. CDR1 is SNHLY and CDR2 is FYNNEI in the germline V gene. The length of the CDR3 is 11 residues. This CDR3 reads CASSEQYGYTF. CDR3 coding DNA: TGTGCCAGCAGTGAGCAGTATGGCTACACCTTC. The whole variable domain, filled in from reference TRBV2 and TRBJ1-2, reads EPEVTQTPSHQVTQMGQEVILRCVPISNHLYFYWYRQILGQKVEFLVSFYNNEISEKSEIFDDQFSVERPDGSNFTLKIRSTKLEDSAMYFCASSEQYGYTFGSGTRLTVV.

The chain carries TRBV5-1 and TRBJ1-1; 7 nucleotides line up with TRBD1. CDR3 length equals 16 residues. The germline V gene has CDR1 SGHRS and CDR2 YFSETQ. J gave up 1 base and V 4 bases, and 10 bases lay outside the gene matches. The CDR3 sequence is CASSKTGVDWNTEAFF. The CDR3 DNA reads as TGCGCCAGCAGCAAAACAGGGGTGGATTGGAACACTGAAGCTTTCTTT.

The chain links TRBV20-1 to TRBJ1-2; D is perhaps TRBD1 (5 bases). V lost 3 bases and J 3 bases, leaving 8 bases between the germline ends. The germline V gene encodes CDR1 DFQATT and CDR2 SNEGSKA (reference sequence). This CDR3 has 12 amino acids. For the CDR3, the DNA is TGCAGTGCTAGTGACAGCTACTATGGCTACACCTTC. It encodes CSASDSYYGYTF.

V and J are TRBV7-2 and TRBJ2-3; 7 nucleotides line up with TRBD1. V lost 4 bases and J lost 5; bases outside the gene matches: 6. The CDR3 totals 14 residues. Per germline, CDR1 SGHTA and CDR2 FQGNSA. The CDR3: CASSYDRARDTQYF. DNA for the CDR3: TGTGCCAGCAGCTACGACAGGGCAAGAGATACGCAGTATTTT.

The chain is built from TRBV5-1 and TRBJ2-2, with D possibly being TRBD2 (5 bases). Germline assignment: CDR1 SGHRS and CDR2 YFSETQ. The V end was cut by 0 bases, the J end by 7 bases, with 13 bases between. This CDR3 region has 15 residues. The CDR3 here is CASSLGPLENGELFF. The CDR3 coding sequence is TGCGCCAGCAGCTTGGGTCCACTAGAGAACGGGGAGCTGTTTTTT.

The chain combines TRBV5-6 with TRBJ2-5; 7 bases are a match to TRBD1. In germline, CDR1 is SGHDT, CDR2 YYEEEE. After removal of 4 bases from V and 7 bases from J, the junction contained 7 bases not matched to a gene. The CDR3 has 13 residues. The chain's CDR3 is CASSRDRVSTQYF. CDR3 in DNA: TGTGCCAGCAGCCGAGACAGGGTTTCGACCCAGTACTTC.

The chain joins TRBV2 to TRBJ1-1; maybe TRBD1 (6 bases). The CDR3 covers 14 residues. Per the germline V gene, CDR1 is SNHLY and CDR2 is FYNNEI. V lost 6 bases and J lost 3, with 14 bases in between. In nucleotides, the CDR3 is TGTGCCAGCAGCCCAATCAGGGGTTACACTGAAGCTTTCTTT. Translated, it gives CASSPIRGYTEAFF.

V and J are TRBV7-6 and TRBJ2-1; 9 bases agree with TRBD1. Germline lookup yields CDR1 SGHVS and CDR2 FNYEAQ. CDR3 length: 16 residues. Germline trimming cut 4 bases from V and 6 bases from J; bases unmatched to any gene: 10. The CDR3 region has the DNA TGTGCCAGCAGCTCCCATTGGGACAGGGCTAGCAATGAGCAGTTCTTC. This sequence encodes CASSSHWDRASNEQFF.

The genes are TRBV30 and TRBJ1-1; D is uncertain. This CDR3 comprises 12 residues. Trimming cost V 3 bases and J 1 base, with 6 bases left between them. Germline V gives CDR1 GTSNPN, CDR2 SVGIG (reference sequence). The CDR3 nucleotides read TGTGCCTGGAGGTTGGGGAACACTGAAGCTTTCTTT. It encodes CAWRLGNTEAFF.

The J gene is TRBJ1-2, the V gene TRBV7-9, with TRBD1 as a possible D gene (6 bases). Per the germline V gene, CDR1 is SEHNR and CDR2 is FQNEAQ (reference sequence). This CDR3 has 12 residues. The V end was cut by 3 bases, the J end by 8 bases, with 10 bases between. The CDR3 is CASSFNREGYTF. For the CDR3, the DNA is TGTGCCAGCAGCTTCAACAGGGAAGGCTACACCTTC.

The CDR3 sequence: CASSQETIPLYGYTF. The CDR3 nucleotides read TGCGCCAGCAGCCAAGAGACAATTCCCCTCTATGGCTACACCTTC. The V and J genes are TRBV4-3 and TRBJ1-2; no clear D gene. In germline, CDR1 is LGHNA, CDR2 YSLEER. V dropped 0 bases and J dropped 4 bases, with 12 bases sitting between them. This CDR3 is 15 amino acids long.

The chain recombines TRBV7-9 with TRBJ1-6, with 10 nucleotides matching TRBD1. Germline-derived CDR1 and CDR2 are SEHNR and FQNEAQ (reference sequence). The CDR3 runs 14 residues. Germline trimming cut 5 bases from V and 12 bases from J; bases unmatched to any gene: 7. The CDR3 sequence: CASSLGQGLLPLHF. For the CDR3, the DNA is TGTGCCAGCAGCCTGGGACAGGGGTTGCTACCCCTCCACTTT.

The V call is TRBV6-5, the J call TRBJ2-1; TRBD2 aligns across 8 bases. The CDR3 spans 14 residues. Per the germline V gene, CDR1 is MNHEY and CDR2 is SVGAGI. Germline trimming cut 3 bases from V and 13 bases from J; bases unmatched to any gene: 11. CDR3 in amino acids: CASSYVGTRESQFF. The CDR3 DNA follows: TGTGCCAGCAGTTATGTCGGGACTAGAGAATCACAGTTCTTC.